These T cell receptor beta chains were read from a single sample in a study of vaccination effects on CD4 cells after COVID-19. TCRdb's copy holds only in-frame clones and misses some; the assay was immunoSEQ multiplex PCR. The table records about 37,000 clones, about 70% of them present only once. These receptors' antigens are unknown. Sequencing used CD4+ T cells from PBMCs cultured without peptide, obtained before COVID-19 vaccination. These receptor sequences come from a human donor who received a COVID-19 vaccine. CDR3s leave out the opening cysteine and the closing phenylalanine or tryptophan. Each record gives: CDR3 length, J gene, V gene, CDR3 protein.

14,TRBJ2-1,TRBV7-8,ASSLEASGRGNEQF
11,TRBJ2-2,TRBV10-3,AVGPPVTGELF
11,TRBJ2-3,TRBV11-2,ASSPLSADTQY
11,TRBJ1-2,TRBV19,ASTTRGRYGYT
13,TRBJ1-3,TRBV10-3,AIGGPTSSGNTIY
12,TRBJ2-6,TRBV19,ASTQGSGANVLT
9,TRBJ2-1,TRBV5-5,ASSLDSEQF
13,TRBJ1-1,TRBV6-1,ASSERGSWVTEAF
16,TRBJ1-1,TRBV9,ASSEPDRGGLMNTEAF
10,TRBJ2-1,TRBV29-1,SVRRGWDEQF
10,TRBJ2-2,TRBV11-2,ASSKGSGELF